Below, 19 T cell receptor beta chains from the same sample are listed, as sequenced in a study of blood T cell repertoires in COVID-19. Using immunoSEQ multiplex PCR, the repertoire was profiled, and TCRdb retains in-frame clones only, with some absent. The table lists about 80,000 clones, roughly 80% of them singletons. Sequencing used peripheral blood. These receptors were obtained from a woman in her seventies with acute or convalescent COVID-19.

This chain joins TRBV24-1 and TRBJ2-3; 7 nucleotides line up with TRBD2. The CDR3 contains 17 residues. J gave up 2 bases and V 3 bases, and 10 bases lay outside the gene matches. The V gene's germline CDR1 is KGHDR and CDR2 SFDVKD. The CDR3 nucleotides are TGTGCCACCAGTGATAGTGGTTGGAGCGGGGACACAGATACGCAGTATTTT. Translated: CATSDSGWSGDTDTQYF.

The chain recombines TRBV7-3 with TRBJ2-3; 8 bases are shared with TRBD2. The CDR3 covers 16 residues. CDR1 and CDR2 (germline): SGHTA, FQGTGA. Trimming took 1 base from V and 1 from J; bases not matched to a gene: 4. CDR3 amino acids: CASSLSPAGGTDTQYF. The CDR3 coding sequence is TGTGCCAGCAGCTTAAGCCCAGCGGGAGGCACAGATACGCAGTATTTT.

The rearrangement uses TRBV30 and TRBJ1-2, with D tentatively TRBD1 (6 bases). The CDR3 is 11 amino acids. V was cut by 4 bases and J by 6 bases, with 9 bases left in between. In germline, CDR1 is GTSNPN, CDR2 SVGIG (reference sequence). The chain's CDR3 is CAWTQGDGYTF. CDR3 bases: TGTGCCTGGACACAGGGCGATGGCTACACCTTC.

The rearrangement links TRBV4-1 to TRBJ2-7; 13 bases fit TRBD2. The CDR3 consists of 17 residues. V dropped 4 bases and J dropped 3; count of bases not matched to a gene: 9. The germline gives CDR1 MGHRA, CDR2 YSYEKL. The CDR3 spells CASSPSGLAGDYYEQYF. CDR3 coding DNA: TGCGCCAGCAGCCCCTCCGGACTAGCGGGAGACTACTACGAGCAGTACTTC.

This chain connects TRBV2 to TRBJ2-4, with 10 bases lining up with TRBD1. The CDR3 sequence is 16 residues long. With 8 bases clipped from V and 0 bases from J, the junction kept 7 bases outside the gene matches. Looked up from germline, CDR1 is SNHLY and CDR2 is FYNNEI. The CDR3 is CASQWDRGVAKNIQYF. The CDR3 region has the DNA TGTGCCAGCCAGTGGGACAGGGGAGTAGCCAAAAACATTCAGTACTTC.

This chain connects TRBV5-1 to TRBJ2-1, with 8 bases identical to TRBD2. Germline trimming cut 3 bases from V and 5 bases from J; bases unmatched to any gene: 13. The CDR3 has 17 residues. CDR1 is SGHRS, CDR2 YFSETQ, per germline. As DNA, the CDR3 is TGCGCCAGCAGCTCTGGAGGCAGCGGGAGTCTGAACAATGAGCAGTTCTTC. Amino acid sequence: CASSSGGSGSLNNEQFF. Full variable domain (remainder filled in from reference TRBV5-1 and TRBJ2-1): KAGVTQTPRYLIKTRGQQVTLSCSPISGHRSVSWYQQTPGQGLQFLFEYFSETQRNKGNFPGRFSGRQFSNSRSEMNVSTLELGDSALYLCASSSGGSGSLNNEQFFGPGTRLTVL.

The chain recombines TRBV5-6 with TRBJ2-4, with D perhaps TRBD2 (6 bases). CDR1 is SGHDT, CDR2 YYEEEE, per germline. V was shortened by 4 bases and J by 7 bases, with 9 bases between the two germline ends. This CDR3 contains 12 residues. The CDR3 protein is CASSRRGNIQYF. The CDR3 DNA sequence: TGTGCCAGCAGCCGCCGGGGGAACATTCAGTACTTC.

This sequence joins TRBV3-1 (or the pseudogene TRBV3-2) and TRBJ1-2; tentative D call: TRBD1 (5 bases). The V end lost 3 bases, the J end lost 6 bases, and 17 bases lay between the germline ends. The V gene's germline CDR1 is LGHDT and CDR2 YNNKEL (reference sequence). There are 15 residues in the CDR3. The CDR3 DNA follows: TGTGCCAGCAGCCATCCCTCGACAGCCTATCATGGCTACACCTTC. This translates into CASSHPSTAYHGYTF.

V and J are TRBV5-1 and TRBJ2-5; perhaps TRBD2 as D (5 bases). The V and J ends lost 2 bases and 1 base respectively, with 9 bases between them. CDR3 length: 14 residues. CDR1 is SGHRS, CDR2 YFSETQ, per germline. The DNA of the CDR3 is TGCGCCAGCAGCTTTTTGACTATCCAAGAGACCCAGTACTTC. This encodes CASSFLTIQETQYF.

This sequence joins TRBV18 and TRBJ1-1; 8 bases map to TRBD1. V dropped 5 bases and J dropped 8; count of bases not matched to a gene: 4. CDR1 and CDR2 from the germline V gene are KGHSH and LQKENI. This CDR3 has 12 amino acids. CDR3 sequence: CASSVDRGEAFF. The CDR3 DNA sequence: TGTGCCAGCTCAGTCGACAGGGGCGAAGCTTTCTTT.

This rearrangement joins TRBV18 to TRBJ2-2, with 8 bases identical to TRBD2. Germline CDR1 and CDR2: KGHSH and LQKENI. The trim removed 4 bases at V and 6 bases at J, leaving 16 bases unmatched. This CDR3 contains 18 residues. The CDR3 reads CASSLSGFSGSQPGELFF. CDR3 nucleotide sequence: TGTGCCAGCTCACTATCAGGGTTCAGCGGGAGTCAGCCCGGGGAGCTGTTTTTT.

The chain joins TRBV30 to TRBJ1-1; D gene uncertain. V lost 6 bases, J lost 0 bases, and 5 bases lay in between. Looked up from germline, CDR1 is GTSNPN and CDR2 is SVGIG (reference sequence). This CDR3 spans 11 amino acids. CDR3 in DNA: TGTGCCTGCACGGTGAACACTGAAGCTTTCTTT. Its protein product is CACTVNTEAFF.

This clone was picked up one time. This same CDR3 is encoded by further DNA sequences in the sample. This chain links TRBV5-1 with TRBJ1-4; 9 bases are shared with TRBD1. The CDR3 is 14 amino acids. Germline-derived CDR1 and CDR2 are SGHRS and YFSETQ. Trimming at V came to 5 bases and at J to 8 bases, leaving 7 bases not matched to a gene. The CDR3 spells CASSRGQGGEKLFF. As DNA, the CDR3 is TGCGCCAGCAGTCGGGGACAGGGTGGCGAAAAACTGTTTTTT.

The rearrangement links TRBV5-8 to TRBJ1-2; the D gene is possibly TRBD1 (6 bases). The V and J ends lost 1 base and 4 bases respectively, with 11 bases between them. The CDR3 contains 14 residues. Per germline, CDR1 SGHTS and CDR2 YDEGEE. CDR3 residues: CASSLTGHIYGYTF. The CDR3 DNA follows: TGTGCCAGCAGCTTGACAGGGCATATCTATGGCTACACCTTC.

This clone has more than one count but fewer than ten. This sequence joins TRBV4-1 and TRBJ1-5; D not certain. Trimming took off 6 bases at V and 4 bases at J, with 22 bases between the two ends. This CDR3 region has 17 residues. The germline V gene has CDR1 MGHRA and CDR2 YSYEKL. The CDR3 region has the DNA TGCGCCAGCAGACTTGTCCCCGCAGGTCCCGAAAATCAGCCCCAGCATTTT. It codes for CASRLVPAGPENQPQHF.

The rearrangement links TRBV6-1 to TRBJ1-3; D gene ambiguous. Trimming cost V 0 bases and J 9 bases, with 12 bases left between them. The CDR3 extends over 14 amino acids. Germline CDR1 reads MNHNS; CDR2 reads SASEGT. The CDR3 reads CASSEALQVITIYF. In DNA, the CDR3 is TGTGCCAGCAGTGAAGCGCTGCAGGTTATCACCATATATTTT.

The V and J genes are TRBV21-1 and TRBJ2-7; the table's D call, TRBD2, was not checked against the DNA. TRBV21-1 is labeled a pseudogene. The CDR3 sequence is 19 residues long. The CDR3 reads CASSKGADGREACCYEQYF. The CDR3 nucleotides are TGTGCCAGCAGCAAAGGGGCGGACGGGCGGGAGGCCTGCTGCTACGAGCAGTACTTC.

This sequence joins TRBV19 and TRBJ1-4; the match to TRBD1 covers 9 bases. Germline CDR1 reads LNHDA; CDR2 reads SQIVND (reference sequence). This CDR3 is built from 15 residues. Losses at the gene ends were 4 bases for V and 5 bases for J; bases not matched to a gene: 5. CDR3 nucleotides: TGTGCCAGTAGTACTCCGGGACAGGGAAATGAAAAACTGTTTTTT. Translating gives CASSTPGQGNEKLFF.

Written as DNA, the CDR3 is TGTGCCAGCAGCCCCAGGGTTCTCGCCCCTAATGAGCAGTTCTTC. Protein: CASSPRVLAPNEQFF. The genes are TRBV3-1 (or the pseudogene TRBV3-2) and TRBJ2-1, with a possible D match to TRBD1 (5 bases). The CDR3 covers 15 residues. Between the trimmed V and J ends, which lost 4 bases and 7 bases, there was a span of 17 bases. Germline CDR1 LGHDT, CDR2 YNNKEL (reference sequence).